This is a list of T cell receptor beta chains from one sample in a study of blood T cells in healthy people across ages. TCRdb reprocessed the 5' RACE reads with MiXCR, giving one entry per CDR3 protein. The sample holds around 990,000 distinct CDR3 sequences, 20% to 25% seen once. The sample also formed part of further work on T cells of mothers and their children.

Sequencing was carried out using blood. The source is a girl aged 2 to 9 in good health. Both conserved end residues are part of each CDR3. D genes are given only for firm matches.

>TRBD2|TRBJ2-4|TRBV5-1
CASTPLMTSGSLLAKNIQYF
>.|TRBJ2-5|TRBV4-1
CASSRMQGLPQETQYF
>TRBD2|TRBJ2-1|TRBV5-1
CASSKAGGIDEQFF
>TRBD1|TRBJ2-5|TRBV19
CASSIGARGLRETQYF
>.|TRBJ1-4|TRBV4-3
CASSDPGRVMGKLFF
>.|TRBJ2-1|TRBV6-5
CASSSQGGAGVYNEQFF
>.|TRBJ2-3|TRBV7-2
CASSLWSSTSDTQYF
>TRBD1|TRBJ2-7|TRBV29-1
CSVGRWGQGAGEQYF
>TRBD1|TRBJ1-2|TRBV9
CASSVRDRGFYTF
>.|TRBJ2-5|TRBV6-1
CASTSDGGETQYF
>TRBD1|TRBJ1-1|TRBV5-1
CASSSSQGANTEAFF
>.|TRBJ2-7|TRBV7-3
CASSLISGGEQYF
>TRBD1|TRBJ2-5|TRBV10-3
CAISPGQGDETQYF
>.|TRBJ2-2|TRBV4-2
CASSLAASMNTGELFF
>.|TRBJ2-1|TRBV7-9
CASSYLKVEQFF
>TRBD1|TRBJ2-2|TRBV7-9
CASSLSLTGVNTGELFF
>.|TRBJ1-4|TRBV7-9
CASSHPLGPPNEKLFF
>TRBD2|.|TRBV12-3/TRBV12-4
CASSWATSGHNEQFF
>.|TRBJ1-1|TRBV5-1
CASSDDGGSFTEAFF
>.|TRBJ1-6|TRBV6-1
CASSEGRSNSPLHF
>TRBD1|TRBJ1-5|TRBV12-3/TRBV12-4
CASKTGAALDQPQHF
>.|TRBJ2-5|TRBV10-3
CAIGSLGETQYF
>TRBD1|TRBJ2-1|TRBV20-1
CSASYRTGIEYNEQFF
>TRBD2|TRBJ2-1|TRBV29-1
CSVEPGLAGGNEQFF
>.|TRBJ2-5|TRBV10-3
CAISGGVGETQYF
>.|TRBJ2-3|TRBV29-1
CSVEDRFTDTQYF
>.|TRBJ1-1|TRBV11-2
CASSLSLGIDTEAFF
>.|TRBJ1-6|TRBV27
CASSLWVEGYNSPLHF
>TRBD1|TRBJ2-5|TRBV29-1
CSVGLQGLGTQYF
>TRBD2|TRBJ2-7|TRBV4-1
CASSQPTSGVYEQYF
>.|TRBJ2-3|TRBV7-3
CASSLQRSTDTQYF
>.|TRBJ2-7|TRBV28
CASSISDSSLYEQYF
>.|TRBJ1-6|TRBV15
CATSNDRTNYNSPLHF
>.|TRBJ1-6|TRBV28
CASSVSSYNSPLHF
>.|TRBJ1-5|TRBV5-5
CASSLYTSLGNQPQHF
>TRBD1|TRBJ1-2|TRBV4-3
CASSQRQQGAYGYTF
>TRBD1|TRBJ1-5|TRBV6-5
CASSPRQGYNQPQHF
>.|TRBJ1-2|TRBV15
CATSRDQTPLLYGYTF